Listed here is a single T cell receptor beta chain. This clone was seen just once. Its cognate antigen has yet to be identified. It has no much larger one-base neighbor in the sample; base qualities were not kept. The ViraFEST assay stimulated PBMC with viral peptide pools and then used TCR sequencing to identify antigen-specific CD4+ T cell clonotypes by expansion. After more than nine days of culture, CD4+ T cells were isolated with the EasySep CD4+ T cell isolation kit. Negative nucleocapsid antibody results before and after vaccination confirmed that the healthy vaccine recipients had no prior SARS-CoV-2 infection. Each well held roughly 2.2 million PBMC cultured in IMDM containing about 5.4% human AB serum, around 9.3 IU/ml IL-2 and gentamicin, along with around 11 ug/ml peptides. Half of the culture medium was replaced with fresh IL-2-containing medium on days 3 and 7. Unless otherwise noted, each peptide stimulation condition was cultured in triplicate wells. PBMC were separated from whole blood using Ficoll-Paque Plus gradient centrifugation and were then either cryopreserved at -140C or used fresh. The overlapping peptide pools covered the spike proteins of SARS-CoV-2 as well as those of the common cold coronaviruses HCoV-NL63, HCoV-OC43 and HCoV-229E. Genomic DNA was extracted from cultured CD4+ T cells with the QIAamp micro DNA kit.

The CDR3 spans 15 residues, from the cysteine through the phenylalanine. The retained sequence is limited to the CDR3, 45 bases, with the frame set at the first base. According to the germline V gene, CDR1 reads SGDLS and CDR2 reads YYNGEE. Trimming at the junction amounts to 4 bases on V and 5 bases on J, and the germline ends lie 18 bases apart. This sample is part of a study of vaccination effects on CD4 cells after COVID-19 (dated by TCRdb to between 2021 and 2022). Study-wide context: Two doses of either the BNT162b2 or the mRNA-1273 mRNA SARS-CoV-2 vaccine were administered to participants. SARS-CoV-2 spike-specific CD4+ TCR repertoires from before and after mRNA vaccination were compared in COVID-19 convalescent patients and in infection-naive vaccine recipients. Cultures from other donors in the study were sequenced with the Oncomine TCR Beta short-read assay on an Illumina iSeq 100. The full study included around nine COVID-19 convalescent patients and a handful of SARS-CoV-2-naive healthy vaccine recipients. Overall results and qualifications from the work: Limitations of the study were the small number of convalescent patients and the absence of early post-infection timepoints. In healthy vaccine recipients, vaccine-induced clones were almost all SARS-CoV-2 mono-reactive, with only 1 of 255 being cross-reactive with common cold coronaviruses. Clones induced by infection and clones induced by vaccination both contracted markedly at late timepoints after vaccination, which fits with T cell responses waning over time.

Libraries were made using the immunoSEQ multiplex PCR assay. TCR beta CDR3 sequencing was performed on DNA from the cultured, isolated CD4+ T cells. The source study handled its data this way. The analysis removed non-productive TCR sequences, trimmed reads to the CDR3 region, and retained only CDR3s that were 7 or more amino acids long. Antigen-specific clonotypes were identified with the MANAFEST web app by comparing expansion in peptide wells against reference cultures. To be called positive, a clone needed expansion at FDR<0.05 compared with the reference and with all other wells, an odds ratio greater than 5, and a frequency greater than 0.1% in two replicate wells. Clonotypes significantly expanded in SARS-CoV-2 spike wells and in at least one common cold coronavirus spike condition were defined as cross-reactive. Using the stringdist R package, CDR3 similarity was measured by Levenshtein distance, and unrooted trees were constructed with ape in R 3.6.1. TCRdb re-hosts the immuneACCESS table, in-frame sequences only. Its copies lack some clones; in the studies checked, an unresolved V gene accounts for under half of them, and the cause for the rest is not known. Clone size and the V and J calls come from that table; the DNA yielded D and trimming. The sample table holds over 55,000 clones, of which roughly four fifths were seen once. The ten largest clones capture more than 2% of the sample.

The V and J segments used are TRBV9 and TRBJ1-2; a tentative D match to TRBD1 spans 6 bases. This TCR was recovered from a human donor who received a COVID-19 vaccine. This specimen consisted of CD4+ T cells from PBMCs cultured with HCoV-229E spike peptides, obtained before COVID-19 vaccination. The cell subset or site label for this specimen denotes: HCoV-229E spike overlapping peptide pool stimulation. For the CDR3, the sequence is CASSPRGGLGYGYTF. DNA sequence: TGTGCCAGCAGCCCGAGAGGGGGGCTGGGGTATGGCTACACCTTC. With all but the CDR3 taken from the reference TRBV9 and TRBJ1-2 genes, the full variable domain is: DSGVTQTPKHLITATGQRVTLRCSPRSGDLSVYWYQQSLDQGLQFLIQYYNGEERAKGNILERFSAQQFPDLHSELNLSSLELGDSALYFCASSPRGGLGYGYTFGSGTRLTVV.